This T cell receptor (beta chain) was sequenced in a study of OX40 agonist ivuxolimab in advanced cancers. Study context: Clinicians treated patients with ivuxolimab, an agonistic anti-OX40 (CD134) antibody. Patients with hepatocellular carcinoma, melanoma, renal cell or head and neck cancer made up the dose-escalation patients. The study, taken as a whole, reports: Among the lowest peripheral clonal expansion occurred in 0.1-3.0 mg/kg partial responders. Both blood CD4+ and CD8+ T cells showed clonal growth by week 6 at 0.1 to 3.0 mg/kg.

The table came from immunoSEQ multiplex PCR; TCRdb's copy has only in-frame clones and leaves some out. The table shows 60,000 to 75,000 clones, with about 82% occurring only once. About this clone itself: Its specificity is not known.

Trimming cost V 0 bases and J 5 bases; bases outside gene matches: 13. The CDR3 has 18 amino acids. The germline V gene encodes CDR1 SGHVS and CDR2 FNYEAQ. The starting material was CD4+ or CD8+ T cells sorted from blood, obtained in a trial of the OX40 agonist ivuxolimab. The rearrangement joins TRBV7-6 to TRBJ2-5; 9 bases match TRBD2. The TCR comes from an adult with an advanced solid tumor such as melanoma, head and neck, liver or kidney cancer. The CDR3 is CASSLAPSGGGVRETQYF. In nucleotides, the CDR3 is TGTGCCAGCAGCTTAGCCCCTAGCGGCGGGGGGGTCCGGGAGACCCAGTACTTC.